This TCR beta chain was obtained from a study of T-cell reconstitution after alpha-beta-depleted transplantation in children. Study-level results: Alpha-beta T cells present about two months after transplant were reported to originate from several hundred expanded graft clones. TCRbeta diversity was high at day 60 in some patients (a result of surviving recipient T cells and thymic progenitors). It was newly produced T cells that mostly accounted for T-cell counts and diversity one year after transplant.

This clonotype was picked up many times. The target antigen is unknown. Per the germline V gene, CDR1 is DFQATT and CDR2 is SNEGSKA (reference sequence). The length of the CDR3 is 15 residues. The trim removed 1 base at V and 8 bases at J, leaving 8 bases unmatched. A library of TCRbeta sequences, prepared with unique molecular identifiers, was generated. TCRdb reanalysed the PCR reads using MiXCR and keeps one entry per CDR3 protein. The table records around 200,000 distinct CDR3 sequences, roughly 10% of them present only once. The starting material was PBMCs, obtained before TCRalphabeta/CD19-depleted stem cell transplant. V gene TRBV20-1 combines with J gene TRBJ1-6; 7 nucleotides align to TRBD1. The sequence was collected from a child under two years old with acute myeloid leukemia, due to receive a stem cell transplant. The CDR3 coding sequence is TGCAGTGCTAGAGTGCAGGGGGTAGGGGATTCACCCCTCCACTTT. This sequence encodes CSARVQGVGDSPLHF.